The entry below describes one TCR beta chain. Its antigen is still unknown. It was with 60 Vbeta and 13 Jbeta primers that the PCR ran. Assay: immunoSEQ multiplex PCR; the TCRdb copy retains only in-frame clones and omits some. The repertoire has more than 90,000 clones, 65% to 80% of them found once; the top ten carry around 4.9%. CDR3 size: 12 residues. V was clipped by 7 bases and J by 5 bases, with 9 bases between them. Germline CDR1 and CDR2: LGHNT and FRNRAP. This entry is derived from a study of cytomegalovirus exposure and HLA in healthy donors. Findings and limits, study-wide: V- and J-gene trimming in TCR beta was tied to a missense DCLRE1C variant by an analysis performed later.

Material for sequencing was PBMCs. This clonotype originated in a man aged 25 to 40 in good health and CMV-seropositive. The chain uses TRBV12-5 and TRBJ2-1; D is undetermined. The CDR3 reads CASALPHNEQFF. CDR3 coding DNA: TGTGCTAGTGCCCTCCCCCACAATGAGCAGTTCTTC.